These 19 T cell receptor beta chains were all obtained from the same sample, sequenced in a study of T cells after yellow fever vaccination. Using its own MiXCR run on the 5' RACE reads, TCRdb lists one record per CDR3 protein. This repertoire shows 250,000 or so distinct CDR3 sequences, approximately 3.8% found once; its top ten account for under 20%. This specimen was PBMCs, taken 15 days after the yellow fever booster vaccination. The receptor set was obtained from a man aged 18-30 years who received the YFV17D yellow fever vaccine.

In this sample, this clonotype turned up many times. The rearrangement uses TRBV6-4 and TRBJ1-2, with 12 bases identical to TRBD1. V dropped 4 bases and J dropped 5; count of bases not matched to a gene: 17. This CDR3 is 19 amino acids long. Germline V gene data show CDR1 as MRHNA and CDR2 as SNTAGT. The CDR3 region is CASSGVVRDRGLIRYGYTF. The DNA of the CDR3 is TGTGCCAGCAGTGGCGTAGTTCGGGACAGGGGGCTCATCCGGTATGGCTACACCTTC.

There are many counts of this clonotype. This chain joins TRBV14 and TRBJ2-1; maybe TRBD2 (7 bases). The CDR3 runs to 17 residues. Trimming cost V 4 bases and J 7 bases, with 23 bases left between them. Germline lookup yields CDR1 SGHDN and CDR2 FVKESK. CDR3 region: CASSLRGPGGRGNEQFF. The CDR3 DNA follows: TGTGCCAGCAGCCTAAGGGGTCCGGGGGGCCGGGGTAATGAGCAGTTCTTC.

This sequence joins TRBV30 and TRBJ2-7, with TRBD1 matching 7 bases. Germline CDR1 reads GTSNPN; CDR2 reads SVGIG (reference sequence). V lost 1 base to trimming and J lost 0 bases; unmatched junction nucleotides: 12. The CDR3 loop spans 17 amino acids. DNA of the CDR3: TGTGCCTGGAGTGCCCTGGCGGCCGGGACAGTCTCCTACGAGCAGTACTTC. This gives the protein CAWSALAAGTVSYEQYF.

In its sample, this clonotype was seen many times. The chain carries TRBV4-3 and TRBJ1-3; unclear D gene. V was trimmed by 4 bases and J by 0 bases, leaving 10 bases between them. Germline CDR1 is LGHNA and CDR2 is YSLEER. The CDR3 has 15 residues. The CDR3 DNA sequence: TGCGCCAGCAGCCTCGAGAGGGACTCTGGAAACACCATATATTTT. As protein: CASSLERDSGNTIYF.

This clonotype was recorded at least ten times. The chain links TRBV6-5 to TRBJ1-5, with a tentative D call TRBD1 (6 bases). This CDR3 is built from 17 residues. CDR1 and CDR2 (germline): MNHEY, SVGAGI. Trimming removed 6 bases from V and 4 bases from J, with 22 bases in between. CDR3 sequence: CASRQYSGTGRNQPQHF. In DNA form, the CDR3 reads TGTGCCAGCAGACAATACTCCGGTACAGGGAGGAATCAGCCCCAGCATTTT.

This clonotype was found many times. The chain joins TRBV7-2 to TRBJ2-2; D may match TRBD1 or TRBD2 (6 bases each). V lost 3 bases to trimming and J lost 5 bases, with 10 bases between them. Germline values: CDR1 SGHTA, CDR2 FQGNSA. The CDR3 consists of 14 residues. The CDR3 region is CASSFGGETGELFF. The CDR3, as DNA: TGTGCCAGCAGCTTCGGGGGCGAGACCGGGGAGCTGTTTTTT.

Ten or more counts support this clonotype. The chain couples TRBV7-2 to TRBJ2-3; no firm D call. Germline-derived CDR1 and CDR2 are SGHTA and FQGNSA. Trimming cost V 1 base and J 2 bases, with 7 bases left between them. This CDR3 contains 14 residues. DNA of the CDR3: TGTGCCAGCAGCTTAGGTTGGGCCACAGATACGCAGTATTTT. Protein product: CASSLGWATDTQYF.

This clonotype appeared many times. This chain links TRBV12-3 or TRBV12-4 with TRBJ1-1; D remains ambiguous. The V and J ends lost 11 bases and 5 bases respectively, with 12 bases between them. This CDR3 region has 11 residues. CDR3 bases: TGTGCCGCAAGCGTTGGTACTGAAGCTTTCTTT. Its protein product is CAASVGTEAFF.

This clonotype has ten or more counts. The chain is built from TRBV12-5 and TRBJ1-6; 8 bases are shared with TRBD1. J gave up 6 bases and V 6 bases, and 7 bases lay outside the gene matches. The CDR3 has 15 amino acids. Germline loops: CDR1 LGHNT, CDR2 FRNRAP. CDR3 protein: CASGRRDRSNSPLHF. In nucleotides, the CDR3 is TGTGCTAGTGGCCGCCGGGACAGGTCTAATTCACCCCTCCACTTT.

This clonotype was detected ten times or more. The J gene is TRBJ1-3, the V gene TRBV9, with D possibly matching TRBD1 (5 bases). Trimming took 3 bases from V and 2 from J, leaving 12 bases between them. Germline assignment: CDR1 SGDLS and CDR2 YYNGEE. The CDR3 runs to 15 residues. CDR3 in amino acids: CASSAKGPPGNTIYF. CDR3 in DNA: TGTGCCAGCAGCGCTAAGGGGCCCCCTGGAAACACCATATATTTT.

This clonotype occurred many times. This rearrangement joins TRBV14 to TRBJ2-7; TRBD1 aligns across 12 bases. J was trimmed by 3 bases and V by 4 bases; bases with no gene match: 4. Germline V gene lookup returns CDR1 SGHDN and CDR2 FVKESK. This CDR3 has 15 residues. CDR3: CASSPGTGGIYEQYF. CDR3 sequence (DNA): TGTGCCAGCAGCCCGGGGACAGGGGGCATCTACGAGCAGTACTTC.

There are many counts of this clonotype. The rearrangement links TRBV6-5 to TRBJ2-3; no clear D gene. With 1 base removed from V and 8 bases from J, the gap between germline ends came to 13 bases. This CDR3 is built from 14 residues. Germline V gene data show CDR1 as MNHEY and CDR2 as SVGAGI. CDR3 nucleotides: TGTGCCAGCAGTTACTTGTCGGGTCGGAGTACGCAGTATTTT. This gives the protein CASSYLSGRSTQYF.

This clonotype was counted at least ten times. The gene calls are TRBV11-2 and TRBJ1-1; maybe TRBD1 (5 bases). Germline V gene lookup returns CDR1 SGHAT and CDR2 FQNNGV. Trimming pared 5 bases from V and 7 bases from J, leaving 17 bases between. The CDR3 totals 14 residues. CDR3 region: CASSRLTRQLEAFF. Written as DNA, the CDR3 is TGTGCCAGCAGCAGATTAACGCGACAGCTTGAAGCTTTCTTT.

This clonotype was found many times. The chain combines TRBV5-1 with TRBJ2-2; 7 bases fit TRBD1. CDR1 and CDR2 from the germline V gene are SGHRS and YFSETQ. The CDR3 covers 15 residues. Losses at the gene ends were 4 bases for V and 7 bases for J; bases not matched to a gene: 10. CDR3 region: CASSQDRSFGGELFF. For the CDR3, the DNA is TGCGCCAGCAGCCAGGACAGGTCCTTTGGCGGGGAGCTGTTTTTT. The whole variable domain, remainder taken from reference TRBV5-1 and TRBJ2-2, is KAGVTQTPRYLIKTRGQQVTLSCSPISGHRSVSWYQQTPGQGLQFLFEYFSETQRNKGNFPGRFSGRQFSNSRSEMNVSTLELGDSALYLCASSQDRSFGGELFFGEGSRLTVL.

This clonotype was seen a few times. The chain joins TRBV4-3 to TRBJ2-1; no definite D call. The length of the CDR3 is 16 residues. CDR1 and CDR2 from the germline V gene are LGHNA and YSLEER. Deletions cut 1 base from V and 1 base from J, with 11 bases between. The CDR3 DNA is TGCGCCAGCAGCCAAGGGGCCCAGCCATCCTACAATGAGCAGTTCTTC. This encodes CASSQGAQPSYNEQFF.

This clonotype appeared many times. The J gene is TRBJ2-7, the V gene TRBV7-9; D is possibly TRBD1 or TRBD2 (5 bases each). V was shortened by 4 bases and J by 1 base, with 23 bases between the two germline ends. The CDR3 contains 18 residues. CDR1 SEHNR and CDR2 FQNEAQ come from the germline V gene (reference sequence). CDR3 in amino acids: CASSSTDGTRKLSYEQYF. The CDR3 region has the DNA TGTGCCAGCAGCTCAACCGACGGGACGAGGAAACTGTCCTACGAGCAGTACTTC.

In its sample, this clonotype was seen many times. This chain's CDR3 is CASSLARSAPGELFF. Here the CDR3 DNA reads TGCGCCAGCAGCTTGGCAAGATCTGCCCCCGGGGAGCTGTTTTTT. The chain joins TRBV5-1 to TRBJ2-2; D unresolved. The CDR3 has 15 amino acids. V was cut by 0 bases and J by 6 bases, with 12 bases left in between. The germline V gene has CDR1 SGHRS and CDR2 YFSETQ.

The table lists this clonotype with a few counts. In nucleotides, the CDR3 is TGTGCCAGCAGCTCGGGACTAGCGGGGGGGCAGAGTGAGCAGTTCTTC. Encoded protein: CASSSGLAGGQSEQFF. The chain is built from TRBV7-2 and TRBJ2-1, with TRBD2 identical over 16 bases. The CDR3 has 16 amino acids. The germline gives CDR1 SGHTA, CDR2 FQGNSA. V dropped 4 bases and J dropped 9; count of bases not matched to a gene: 6. Complete variable domain (other parts from reference TRBV7-2 and TRBJ2-1): GAGVSQSPSNKVTEKGKDVELRCDPISGHTALYWYRQSLGQGLEFLIYFQGNSAPDKSGLPSDRFSAERTGGSVSTLTIQRTQQEDSAVYLCASSSGLAGGQSEQFFGPGTRLTVL.

This clonotype was observed at least ten times. J is TRBJ2-2 and V is TRBV12-3 or TRBV12-4; a possible D gene is TRBD1 (5 bases). V lost 6 bases and J 2 bases, leaving 7 bases between the germline ends. There are 13 residues in the CDR3. The CDR3 nucleotides read TGTGCCAGCAGGGGGCTTAACACCGGGGAGCTGTTTTTT. It is translated as CASRGLNTGELFF.